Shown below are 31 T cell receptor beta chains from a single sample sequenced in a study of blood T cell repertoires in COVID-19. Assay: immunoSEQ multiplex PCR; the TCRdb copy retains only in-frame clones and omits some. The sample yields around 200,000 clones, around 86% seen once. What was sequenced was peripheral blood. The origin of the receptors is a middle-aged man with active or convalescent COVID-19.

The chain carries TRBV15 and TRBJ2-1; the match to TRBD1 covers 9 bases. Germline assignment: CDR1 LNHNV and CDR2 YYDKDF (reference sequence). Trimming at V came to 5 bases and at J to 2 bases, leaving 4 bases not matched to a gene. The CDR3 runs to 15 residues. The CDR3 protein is CATSGHRGPYNEQFF. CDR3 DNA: TGTGCCACCAGCGGACACAGGGGGCCCTACAATGAGCAGTTCTTC.

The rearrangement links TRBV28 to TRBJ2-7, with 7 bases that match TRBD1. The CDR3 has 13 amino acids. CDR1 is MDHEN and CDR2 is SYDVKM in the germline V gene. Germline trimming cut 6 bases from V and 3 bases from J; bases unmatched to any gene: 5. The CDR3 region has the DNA TGTGCCAGCAGATGGGACAGCTACTACGAGCAGTACTTC. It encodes CASRWDSYYEQYF.

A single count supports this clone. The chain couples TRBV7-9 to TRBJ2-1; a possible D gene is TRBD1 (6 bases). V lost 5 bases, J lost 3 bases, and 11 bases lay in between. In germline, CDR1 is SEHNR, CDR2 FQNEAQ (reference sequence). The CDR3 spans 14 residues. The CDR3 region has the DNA TGTGCCAGCAGCGTTGACAGGAGCTACAATGAGCAGTTCTTC. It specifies CASSVDRSYNEQFF.

CDR3 nucleotides: TGTGCCAGCAGCCAAGAACTTGAGCAGTTCTTC. Protein: CASSQELEQFF. This sequence joins TRBV2 and TRBJ2-1; D gene unclear. The germline V and J ends were trimmed by 6 bases and 9 bases, with 9 bases remaining between them. In germline, CDR1 is SNHLY, CDR2 FYNNEI. The CDR3 runs 11 residues.

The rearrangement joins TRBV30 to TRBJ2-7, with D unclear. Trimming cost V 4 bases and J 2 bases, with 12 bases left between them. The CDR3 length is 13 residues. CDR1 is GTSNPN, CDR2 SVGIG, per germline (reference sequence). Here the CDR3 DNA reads TGTGCCTGGATGGCTTCCTTTACCTACGAGCAGTACTTC. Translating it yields CAWMASFTYEQYF.

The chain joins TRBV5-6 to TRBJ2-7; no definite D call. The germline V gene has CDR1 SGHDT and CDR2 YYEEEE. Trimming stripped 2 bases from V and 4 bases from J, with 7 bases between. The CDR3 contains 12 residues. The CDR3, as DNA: TGTGCCAGCAGCTTACCGCAGTACGAGCAGTACTTC. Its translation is CASSLPQYEQYF.

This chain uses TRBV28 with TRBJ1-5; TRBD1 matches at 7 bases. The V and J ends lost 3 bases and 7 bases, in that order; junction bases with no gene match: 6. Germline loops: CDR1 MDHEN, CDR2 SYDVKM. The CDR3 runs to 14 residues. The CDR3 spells CASSFRQGRQPQHF. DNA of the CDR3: TGTGCCAGCAGTTTCAGACAGGGCAGGCAGCCCCAGCATTTT.

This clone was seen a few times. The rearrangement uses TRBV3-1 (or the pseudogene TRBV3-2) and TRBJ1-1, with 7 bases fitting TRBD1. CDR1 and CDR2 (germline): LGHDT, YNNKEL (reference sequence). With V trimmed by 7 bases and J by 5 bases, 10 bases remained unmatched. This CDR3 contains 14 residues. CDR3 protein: CASTDRVSRTEAFF. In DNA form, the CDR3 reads TGTGCCAGCACCGACAGGGTTTCGAGAACTGAAGCTTTCTTT.

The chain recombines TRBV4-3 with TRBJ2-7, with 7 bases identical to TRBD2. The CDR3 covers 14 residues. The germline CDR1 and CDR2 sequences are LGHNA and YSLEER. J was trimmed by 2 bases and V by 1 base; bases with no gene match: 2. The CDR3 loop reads CASSQGGLAYEQYF. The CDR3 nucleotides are TGCGCCAGCAGCCAAGGCGGACTAGCCTACGAGCAGTACTTC.

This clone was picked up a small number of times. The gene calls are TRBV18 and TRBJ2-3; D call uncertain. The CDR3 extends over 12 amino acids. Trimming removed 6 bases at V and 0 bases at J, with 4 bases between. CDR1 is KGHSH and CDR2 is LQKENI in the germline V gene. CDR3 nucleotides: TGTGCCAGCTCCCCTAGCACAGATACGCAGTATTTT. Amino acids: CASSPSTDTQYF.

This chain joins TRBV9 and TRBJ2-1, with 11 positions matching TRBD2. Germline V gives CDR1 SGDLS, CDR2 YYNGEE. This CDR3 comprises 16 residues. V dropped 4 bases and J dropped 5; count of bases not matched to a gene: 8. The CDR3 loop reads CASSSRLAGSHNEQFF. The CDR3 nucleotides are TGTGCCAGCAGCTCCAGACTAGCGGGATCCCACAATGAGCAGTTCTTC.

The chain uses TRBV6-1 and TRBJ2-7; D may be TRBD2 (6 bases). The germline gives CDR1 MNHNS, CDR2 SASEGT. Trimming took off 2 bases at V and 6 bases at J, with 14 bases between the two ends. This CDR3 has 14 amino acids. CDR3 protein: CASSERGEMGEQYF. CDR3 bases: TGTGCCAGCAGTGAACGCGGGGAGATGGGCGAGCAGTACTTC.

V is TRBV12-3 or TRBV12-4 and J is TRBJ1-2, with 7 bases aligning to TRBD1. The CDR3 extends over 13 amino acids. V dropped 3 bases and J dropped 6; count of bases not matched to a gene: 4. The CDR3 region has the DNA TGTGCCAGCAGTTTGGTACAGGGGAATGGCTACACCTTC. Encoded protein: CASSLVQGNGYTF.

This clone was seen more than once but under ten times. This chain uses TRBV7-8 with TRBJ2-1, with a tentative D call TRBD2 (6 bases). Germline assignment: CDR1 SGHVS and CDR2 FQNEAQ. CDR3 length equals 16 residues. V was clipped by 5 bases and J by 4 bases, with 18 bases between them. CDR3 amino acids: CASSARGGMGYNEQFF. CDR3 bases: TGTGCCAGCAGCGCCCGTGGGGGGATGGGGTACAATGAGCAGTTCTTC.

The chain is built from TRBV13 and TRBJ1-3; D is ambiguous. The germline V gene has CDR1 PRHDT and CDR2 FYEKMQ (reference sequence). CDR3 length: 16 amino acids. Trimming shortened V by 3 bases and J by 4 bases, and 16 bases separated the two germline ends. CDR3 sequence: CASSFGLGAPGNTIYF. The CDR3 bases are TGTGCCAGCAGCTTTGGGTTGGGAGCCCCCGGAAACACCATATATTTT.

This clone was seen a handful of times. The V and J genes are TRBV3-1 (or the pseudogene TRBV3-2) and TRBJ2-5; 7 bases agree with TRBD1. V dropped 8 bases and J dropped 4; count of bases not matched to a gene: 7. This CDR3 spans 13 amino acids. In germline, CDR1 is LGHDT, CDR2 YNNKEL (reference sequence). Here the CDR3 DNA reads TGTGCCAGCCACCTAGGGGGCTCAGAGACCCAGTACTTC. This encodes CASHLGGSETQYF.

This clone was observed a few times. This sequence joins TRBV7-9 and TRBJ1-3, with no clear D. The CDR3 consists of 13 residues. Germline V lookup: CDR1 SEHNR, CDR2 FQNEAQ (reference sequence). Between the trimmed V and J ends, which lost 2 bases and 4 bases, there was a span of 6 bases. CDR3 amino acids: CASSLIEGNTIYF. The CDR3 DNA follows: TGTGCCAGCAGCTTAATTGAGGGAAACACCATATATTTT.

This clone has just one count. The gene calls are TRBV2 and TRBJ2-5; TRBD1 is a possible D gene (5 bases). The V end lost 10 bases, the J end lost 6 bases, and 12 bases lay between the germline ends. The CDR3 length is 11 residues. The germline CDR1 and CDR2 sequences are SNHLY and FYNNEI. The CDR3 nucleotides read TGTGCCACAGACAGCGTTCAGACCCAGTACTTC. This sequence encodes CATDSVQTQYF.

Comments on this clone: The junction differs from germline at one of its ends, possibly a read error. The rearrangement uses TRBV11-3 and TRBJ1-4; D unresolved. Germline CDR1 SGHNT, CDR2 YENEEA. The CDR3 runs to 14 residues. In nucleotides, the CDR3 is TGTGCCAGCAGCCTAGATACAACTAATGAAAAACTGTTTTTT. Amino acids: CASSLDTTNEKLFF. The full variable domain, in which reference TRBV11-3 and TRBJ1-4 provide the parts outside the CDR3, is EAGVVQSPRYKIIEKKQPVAFWCNPISGHNTLYWYLQNLGQGPELLIRYENEEAVDDSQLPKDRFSAERLKGVDSTLKIQPAELGDSAVYLCASSLDTTNEKLFFGSGTQLSVL.

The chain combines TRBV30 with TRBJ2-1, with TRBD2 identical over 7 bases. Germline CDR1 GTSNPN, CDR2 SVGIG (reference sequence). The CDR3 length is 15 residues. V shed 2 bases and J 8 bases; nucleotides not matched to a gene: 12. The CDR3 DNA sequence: TGTGCCTGGAGTCCCGCGGCGGGGGTGGGGGATGAGCAGTTCTTC. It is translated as CAWSPAAGVGDEQFF.

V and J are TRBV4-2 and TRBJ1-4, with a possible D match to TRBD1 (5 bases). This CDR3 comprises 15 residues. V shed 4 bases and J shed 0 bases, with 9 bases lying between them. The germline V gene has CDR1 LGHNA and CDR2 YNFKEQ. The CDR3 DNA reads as TGTGCCAGCAGCCCTAAACAGGCAACTAATGAAAAACTGTTTTTT. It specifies CASSPKQATNEKLFF.

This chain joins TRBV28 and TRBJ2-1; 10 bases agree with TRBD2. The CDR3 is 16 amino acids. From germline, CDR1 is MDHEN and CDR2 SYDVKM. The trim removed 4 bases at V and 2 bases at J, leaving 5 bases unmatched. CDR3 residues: CASSSLTSGAYNEQFF. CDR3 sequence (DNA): TGTGCCAGCAGTTCCCTAACTAGCGGGGCCTACAATGAGCAGTTCTTC.

This CDR3 is CASSPVSGSDTQYF. In DNA form, the CDR3 reads TGTGCCAGCAGCCCCGTTAGCGGATCAGATACGCAGTATTTT. The chain combines TRBV7-3 with TRBJ2-3; D might be TRBD2 (6 bases). V lost 5 bases and J lost 4, with 13 bases in between. CDR1 and CDR2 from the germline V gene are SGHTA and FQGTGA. The CDR3 length is 14 residues.

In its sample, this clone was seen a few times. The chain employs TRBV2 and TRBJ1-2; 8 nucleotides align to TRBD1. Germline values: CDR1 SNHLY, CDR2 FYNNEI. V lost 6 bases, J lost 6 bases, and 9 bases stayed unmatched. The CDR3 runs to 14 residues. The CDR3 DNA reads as TGTGCCAGCAGCAGGACAGGGCCAGCTCATGGCTACACCTTC. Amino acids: CASSRTGPAHGYTF.

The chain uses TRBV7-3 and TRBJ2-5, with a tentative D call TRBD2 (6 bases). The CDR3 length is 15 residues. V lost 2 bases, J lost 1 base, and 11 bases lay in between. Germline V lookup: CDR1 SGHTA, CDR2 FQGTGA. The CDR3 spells CASSLLSGGQETQYF. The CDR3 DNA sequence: TGTGCCAGCAGCTTACTATCCGGGGGCCAAGAGACCCAGTACTTC.

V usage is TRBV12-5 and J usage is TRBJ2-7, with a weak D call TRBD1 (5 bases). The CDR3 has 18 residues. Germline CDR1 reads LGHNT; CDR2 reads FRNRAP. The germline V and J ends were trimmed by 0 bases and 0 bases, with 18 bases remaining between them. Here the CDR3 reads CASGLVQETEALSYEQYF. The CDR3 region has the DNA TGTGCTAGTGGTTTGGTACAGGAGACAGAAGCTCTCTCCTACGAGCAGTACTTC.

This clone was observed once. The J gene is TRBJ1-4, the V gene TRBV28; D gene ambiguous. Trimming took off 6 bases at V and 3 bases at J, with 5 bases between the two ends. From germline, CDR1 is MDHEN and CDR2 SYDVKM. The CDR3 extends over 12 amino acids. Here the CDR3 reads CASSLANEKLFF. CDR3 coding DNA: TGTGCCAGCAGCCTCGCTAATGAAAAACTGTTTTTT.

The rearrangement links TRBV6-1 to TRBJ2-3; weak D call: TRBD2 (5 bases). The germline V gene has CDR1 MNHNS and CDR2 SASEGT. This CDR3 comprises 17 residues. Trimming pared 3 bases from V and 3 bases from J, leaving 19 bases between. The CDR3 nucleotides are TGTGCCAGCAGTGAGTCTTCTACGAGCGGATTGACAGATACGCAGTATTTT. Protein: CASSESSTSGLTDTQYF.

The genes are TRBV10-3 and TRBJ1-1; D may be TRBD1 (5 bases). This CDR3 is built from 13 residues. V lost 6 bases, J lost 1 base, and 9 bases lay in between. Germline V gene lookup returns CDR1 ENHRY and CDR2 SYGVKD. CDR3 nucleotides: TGTGCCATCAGGACGACAGAGAACACTGAAGCTTTCTTT. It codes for CAIRTTENTEAFF.

The CDR3 coding sequence is TGCGCCAGCAGCCAAGATGCCCTGGCAGGCCACACTGAAGCTTTCTTT. Protein sequence: CASSQDALAGHTEAFF. This chain links TRBV4-3 with TRBJ1-1, with no clear D. Trimming took 0 bases from V and 3 from J, leaving 14 bases between them. Germline V CDR1 and CDR2: LGHNA, YSLEER. The CDR3 covers 16 residues.

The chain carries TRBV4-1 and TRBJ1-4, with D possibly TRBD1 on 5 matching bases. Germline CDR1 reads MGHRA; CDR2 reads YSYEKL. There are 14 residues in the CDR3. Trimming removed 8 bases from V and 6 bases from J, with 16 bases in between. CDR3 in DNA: TGCGCCAGCGGGTCGACAGTAGCCGATGAAAAACTGTTTTTT. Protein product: CASGSTVADEKLFF.